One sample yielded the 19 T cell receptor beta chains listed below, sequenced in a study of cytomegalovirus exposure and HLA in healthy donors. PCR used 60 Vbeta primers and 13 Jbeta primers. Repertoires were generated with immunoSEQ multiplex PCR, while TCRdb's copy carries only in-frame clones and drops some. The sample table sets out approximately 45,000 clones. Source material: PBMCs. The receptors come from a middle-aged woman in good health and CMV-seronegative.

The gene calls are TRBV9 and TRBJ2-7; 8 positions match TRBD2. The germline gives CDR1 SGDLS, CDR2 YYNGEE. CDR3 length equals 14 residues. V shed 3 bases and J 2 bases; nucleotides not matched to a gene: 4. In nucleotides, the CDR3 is TGTGCCAGCAGCGAAGGACTAGCCGCCTACGAGCAGTACTTC. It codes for CASSEGLAAYEQYF. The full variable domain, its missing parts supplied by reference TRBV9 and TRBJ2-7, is DSGVTQTPKHLITATGQRVTLRCSPRSGDLSVYWYQQSLDQGLQFLIQYYNGEERAKGNILERFSAQQFPDLHSELNLSSLELGDSALYFCASSEGLAAYEQYFGPGTRLTVT.

The CDR3 DNA sequence: TGTGCCAGCAGCGTACTGGGCGGGGGGCTCCAAGAGACCCAGTACTTC. Residues: CASSVLGGGLQETQYF. V gene TRBV7-2 combines with J gene TRBJ2-5; TRBD2 matches 8 bases. CDR3 length: 16 amino acids. V gave up 5 bases and J gave up 1 base; unmatched junction bases: 9. Germline V CDR1 and CDR2: SGHTA, FQGNSA.

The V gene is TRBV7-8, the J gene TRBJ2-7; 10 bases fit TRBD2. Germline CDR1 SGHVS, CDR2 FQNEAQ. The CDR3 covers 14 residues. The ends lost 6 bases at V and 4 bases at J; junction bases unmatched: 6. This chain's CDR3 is CASSHGLAVYEQYF. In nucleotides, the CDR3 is TGTGCCAGCAGTCATGGACTAGCGGTGTACGAGCAGTACTTC.

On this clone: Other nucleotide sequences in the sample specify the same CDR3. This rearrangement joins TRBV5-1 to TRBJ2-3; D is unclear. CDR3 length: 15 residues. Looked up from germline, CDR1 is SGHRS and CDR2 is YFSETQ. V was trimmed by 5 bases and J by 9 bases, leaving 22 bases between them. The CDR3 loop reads CASSRASSDVGTQYF. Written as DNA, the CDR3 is TGCGCCAGCAGTCGAGCTTCCTCCGACGTGGGCACGCAGTATTTT.

CDR3 nucleotide sequence: TGCAGCGTCCCCACCAGAGCGGGAGCGGGGGGTGAGCAGTTCTTC. It specifies CSVPTRAGAGGEQFF. This chain uses TRBV29-1 with TRBJ2-1, with 9 bases that match TRBD2. V gave up 6 bases and J gave up 9 bases; unmatched junction bases: 15. The length of the CDR3 is 15 residues. CDR1 SQVTM and CDR2 ANQGSEA come from the germline V gene.

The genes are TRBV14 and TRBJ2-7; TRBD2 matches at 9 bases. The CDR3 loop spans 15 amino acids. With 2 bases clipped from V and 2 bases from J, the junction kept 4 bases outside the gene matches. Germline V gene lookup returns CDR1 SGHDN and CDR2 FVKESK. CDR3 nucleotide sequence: TGTGCCAGCAGCCAACTAGCGGGAAACCCCTACGAGCAGTACTTC. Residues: CASSQLAGNPYEQYF.

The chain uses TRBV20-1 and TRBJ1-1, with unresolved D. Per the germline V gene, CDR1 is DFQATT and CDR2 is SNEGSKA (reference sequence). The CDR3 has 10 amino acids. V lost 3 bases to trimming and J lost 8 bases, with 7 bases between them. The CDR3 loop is CSASIEEAFF. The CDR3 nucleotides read TGCAGTGCTAGTATAGAGGAAGCTTTCTTT.

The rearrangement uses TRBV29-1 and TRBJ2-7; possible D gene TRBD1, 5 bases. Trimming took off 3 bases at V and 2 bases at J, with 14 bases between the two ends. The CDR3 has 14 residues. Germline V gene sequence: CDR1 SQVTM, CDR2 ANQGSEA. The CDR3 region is CSVEDTSSAYEQYF. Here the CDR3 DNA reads TGCAGCGTTGAGGACACTTCGAGCGCCTACGAGCAGTACTTC.

CDR3: CASSPTLGDGEQFF. CDR3 bases: TGCGCCAGCAGCCCGACGCTAGGGGATGGTGAGCAGTTCTTC. The chain employs TRBV4-1 and TRBJ2-1; D may be TRBD1 (5 bases). CDR3 length: 14 residues. In germline, CDR1 is MGHRA, CDR2 YSYEKL. V gave up 4 bases and J gave up 9 bases, with 16 bases separating them.

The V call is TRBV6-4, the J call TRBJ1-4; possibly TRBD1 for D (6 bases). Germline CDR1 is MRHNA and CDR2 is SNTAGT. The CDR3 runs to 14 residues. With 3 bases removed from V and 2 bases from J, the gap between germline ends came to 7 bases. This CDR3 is CASSEGATNEKLFF. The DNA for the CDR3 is TGTGCCAGCAGTGAGGGGGCGACTAATGAAAAACTGTTTTTT.

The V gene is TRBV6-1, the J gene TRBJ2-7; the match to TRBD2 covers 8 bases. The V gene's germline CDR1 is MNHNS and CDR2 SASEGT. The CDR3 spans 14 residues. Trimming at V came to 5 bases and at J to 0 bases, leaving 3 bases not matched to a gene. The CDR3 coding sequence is TGTGCCAGCAGTCAGCGGGGGTCCTCCTACGAGCAGTACTTC. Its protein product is CASSQRGSSYEQYF.

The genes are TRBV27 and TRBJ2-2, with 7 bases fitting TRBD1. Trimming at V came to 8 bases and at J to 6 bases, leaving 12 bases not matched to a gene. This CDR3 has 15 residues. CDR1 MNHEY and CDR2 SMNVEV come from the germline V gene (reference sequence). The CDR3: CASSTLTGISGELFF. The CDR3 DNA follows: TGTGCCAGCTCCACGCTGACAGGGATCTCCGGGGAGCTGTTTTTT.

CDR3 DNA: TGTGCCAGCTCACCCCGGGACAGGGGGCAAGAAAAACTGTTTTTT. It specifies CASSPRDRGQEKLFF. V usage is TRBV18 and J usage is TRBJ1-4; 12 nucleotides match TRBD1. Germline V gene lookup returns CDR1 KGHSH and CDR2 LQKENI. This CDR3 spans 15 amino acids. Trimming removed 3 bases from V and 8 bases from J; junction bases left unmatched: 4. The variable domain in full, completed from reference TRBV18 and TRBJ1-4, reads NAGVMQNPRHLVRRRGQEARLRCSPMKGHSHVYWYRQLPEEGLKFMVYLQKENIIDESGMPKERFSAEFPKEGPSILRIQQVVRGDSAAYFCASSPRDRGQEKLFFGSGTQLSVL.

The CDR3 nucleotides read TGTGCCACGGGACAGGGGGTCGGGGGCTACACCTTC. It encodes CATGQGVGGYTF. The chain combines TRBV19 with TRBJ1-2, with 11 bases matching TRBD1. The junction had 6 bases not matched to a gene; V was cut back by 10 bases and J by 8 bases. The germline V gene encodes CDR1 LNHDA and CDR2 SQIVND (reference sequence). This CDR3 region has 12 residues.

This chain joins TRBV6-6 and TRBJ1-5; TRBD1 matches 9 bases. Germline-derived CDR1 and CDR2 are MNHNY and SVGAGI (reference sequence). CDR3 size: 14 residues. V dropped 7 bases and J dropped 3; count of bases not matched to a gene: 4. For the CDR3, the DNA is TGTGCCAGCAAAGGGACAGGGCCCAATCAGCCCCAGCATTTT. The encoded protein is CASKGTGPNQPQHF.

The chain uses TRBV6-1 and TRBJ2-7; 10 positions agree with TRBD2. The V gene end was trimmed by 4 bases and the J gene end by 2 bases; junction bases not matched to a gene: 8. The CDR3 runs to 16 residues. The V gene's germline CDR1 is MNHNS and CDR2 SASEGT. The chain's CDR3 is CASSGLGTSVAYEQYF. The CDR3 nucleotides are TGTGCCAGCAGTGGCCTTGGGACTAGCGTCGCCTACGAGCAGTACTTC.

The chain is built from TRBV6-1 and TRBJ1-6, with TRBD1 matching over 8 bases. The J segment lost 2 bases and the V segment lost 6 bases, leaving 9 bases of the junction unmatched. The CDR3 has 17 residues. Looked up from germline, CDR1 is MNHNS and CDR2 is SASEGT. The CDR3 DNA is TGTGCCAGCAGGGAACGGGCAGGGGGCACCTATAATTCACCCCTCCACTTT. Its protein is CASRERAGGTYNSPLHF.

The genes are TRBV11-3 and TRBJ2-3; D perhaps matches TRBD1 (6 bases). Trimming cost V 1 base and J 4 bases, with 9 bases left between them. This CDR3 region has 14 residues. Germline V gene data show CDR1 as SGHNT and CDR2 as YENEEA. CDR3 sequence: CASSLGQVSDTQYF. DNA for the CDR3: TGTGCCAGCAGCTTAGGACAGGTCTCAGATACGCAGTATTTT.

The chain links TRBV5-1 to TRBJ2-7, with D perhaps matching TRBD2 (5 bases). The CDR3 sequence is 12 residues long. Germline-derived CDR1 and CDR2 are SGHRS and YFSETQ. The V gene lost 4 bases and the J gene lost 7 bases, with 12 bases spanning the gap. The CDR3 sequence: CASSPSGWEQYF. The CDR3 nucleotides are TGCGCCAGCAGCCCTTCGGGGTGGGAGCAGTACTTC.